The present T cell receptor (beta chain) was sequenced within a study of cytomegalovirus exposure and HLA in healthy donors. Notes on the study in general: Across HLA loci, a later analysis found differing TCR association rates, with DRB1 most and HLA-C fewest.

The CDR3 sequence is 14 residues long. Trimming took 1 base from V and 3 from J; bases not matched to a gene: 3. Germline V gene data show CDR1 as SGHTA and CDR2 as FQGNSA. Worth noting for this clone: Its antigen is undetermined.

The primer mix had 60 Vbeta and 13 Jbeta primers. Repertoires were generated with immunoSEQ multiplex PCR, while TCRdb's copy carries only in-frame clones and drops some. This table has some 200,000 clones, about four fifths appearing once. The sequence came from a girl aged 10 to 17 in good health and CMV-seropositive. The gene calls are TRBV7-2 and TRBJ2-7, with TRBD1 matching 7 bases. Specimen: PBMCs. CDR3 residues: CASSLVGQLYEQYF. CDR3 coding DNA: TGTGCCAGCAGCTTAGTGGGACAGCTCTACGAGCAGTACTTC.